A single sample is the source of the 23 T cell receptor beta chains below, sequenced in a study of blood T cell repertoires in COVID-19. The assay was immunoSEQ multiplex PCR, and TCRdb's table has in-frame clones only and misses some. The repertoire holds about 150,000 clones, with more than 75% as singletons. Sequencing was performed on peripheral blood. The receptors were sampled from a man in his 60s with acute or convalescent COVID-19.

The chain has TRBV6-6 and TRBJ1-3; perhaps TRBD1 as D (5 bases). Germline V gene lookup returns CDR1 MNHNY and CDR2 SVGAGI (reference sequence). CDR3 length: 15 residues. Trimming removed 4 bases from V and 0 bases from J, with 10 bases in between. The CDR3 region has the DNA TGTGCCAGCAGTTTGGGACTGATCTCTGGAAACACCATATATTTT. This gives the protein CASSLGLISGNTIYF.

This chain links TRBV21-1 with TRBJ2-1; whether TRBD2, the table's D call, matches the DNA was not checked. TRBV21-1 is a documented pseudogene. The CDR3 sequence is 15 residues long. The CDR3 spells CASSKIAGGPREQFF. CDR3 sequence (DNA): TGTGCCAGCAGCAAAATAGCGGGAGGGCCTAGGGAGCAGTTCTTC.

CDR3 protein: CASSPISGTSGYEQYF. DNA for the CDR3: TGCGCCAGCAGCCCCATAAGCGGGACCTCCGGCTACGAGCAGTACTTC. V gene TRBV5-1 combines with J gene TRBJ2-7; TRBD2 agrees at 7 bases. The germline gives CDR1 SGHRS, CDR2 YFSETQ. This CDR3 has 16 amino acids. V was pared by 4 bases and J by 3 bases, with 13 bases of the junction left unmatched.

The chain couples TRBV7-2 to TRBJ2-7; a weak D match, TRBD2 (5 bases). V was trimmed by 5 bases and J by 3 bases, leaving 14 bases between them. This CDR3 contains 14 residues. Per germline, CDR1 SGHTA and CDR2 FQGNSA. CDR3 protein: CASSPEVHNYEQYF. The CDR3 DNA reads as TGTGCCAGCAGCCCGGAGGTCCATAACTACGAGCAGTACTTC.

J is TRBJ2-7 and V is TRBV29-1, with 8 bases lining up with TRBD2. The junction had 19 bases not matched to a gene; V was cut back by 8 bases and J by 4 bases. CDR3 size: 16 residues. Per the germline V gene, CDR1 is SQVTM and CDR2 is ANQGSEA. CDR3: CSPTRGETSGSYEQYF. The DNA for the CDR3 is TGCAGCCCGACCAGGGGAGAGACCAGCGGGAGTTACGAGCAGTACTTC.

The rearrangement joins TRBV19 to TRBJ1-2, with 8 nucleotides matching TRBD1. The length of the CDR3 is 14 residues. CDR1 is LNHDA and CDR2 is SQIVND in the germline V gene (reference sequence). Unmatched junction bases numbered 8, after V lost 5 bases and J lost 6 bases. The CDR3: CASSGSRGRNGYTF. As DNA, the CDR3 is TGTGCCAGTAGTGGCTCCAGGGGGCGCAATGGCTACACCTTC.

V and J are TRBV20-1 and TRBJ2-7; a possible D gene is TRBD2 (7 bases). V dropped 5 bases and J dropped 10 bases, with 15 bases sitting between them. Looked up from germline, CDR1 is DFQATT and CDR2 is SNEGSKA (reference sequence). The CDR3 consists of 11 residues. CDR3 nucleotides: TGCAGTGCTGGAGGGGGGGTTCGACAGTACTTC. It translates to CSAGGGVRQYF.

The chain links TRBV29-1 to TRBJ2-4, with D perhaps TRBD1 (6 bases). Trimming shortened V by 5 bases and J by 3 bases, and 17 bases separated the two germline ends. This CDR3 is built from 15 residues. Germline CDR1 SQVTM, CDR2 ANQGSEA. Here the CDR3 reads CSVPYRESGKNIQYF. The CDR3 DNA sequence: TGCAGCGTTCCCTACAGGGAAAGTGGCAAAAACATTCAGTACTTC.

V usage is TRBV29-1 and J usage is TRBJ2-1, with 10 positions matching TRBD1. The germline V gene has CDR1 SQVTM and CDR2 ANQGSEA. The CDR3 runs 14 residues. With V trimmed by 4 bases and J by 5 bases, 5 bases remained unmatched. The CDR3 coding sequence is TGCAGCGTTGGGGGACAGGGGTTCAACAATGAGCAGTTCTTC. This sequence encodes CSVGGQGFNNEQFF.

The DNA for the CDR3 is TGTGCCAGCAGTGAAGCCCGAGGAACTGAAGCTTTCTTT. Its protein is CASSEARGTEAFF. The chain couples TRBV6-1 to TRBJ1-1; unclear D gene. Germline V gene sequence: CDR1 MNHNS, CDR2 SASEGT. The CDR3 extends over 13 amino acids. V dropped 0 bases and J dropped 5 bases, with 7 bases sitting between them.

This clone was detected ten times or more. The rearrangement joins TRBV10-3 to TRBJ1-3; the D gene is possibly TRBD1 (6 bases). This CDR3 spans 13 amino acids. Trimming took off 6 bases at V and 0 bases at J, with 6 bases between the two ends. Looked up from germline, CDR1 is ENHRY and CDR2 is SYGVKD. The CDR3 DNA sequence: TGTGCCATCAGGGACAGCTCTGGAAACACCATATATTTT. The encoded protein is CAIRDSSGNTIYF.

This chain connects TRBV11-3 to TRBJ2-7, with a possible D match to TRBD1 (6 bases). With 5 bases removed from V and 2 bases from J, the gap between germline ends came to 31 bases. The germline CDR1 and CDR2 sequences are SGHNT and YENEEA. The CDR3 is 20 amino acids. The CDR3 sequence: CASSTRGLRRLVYWAYEQYF. As DNA, the CDR3 is TGTGCCAGCAGCACGAGGGGGTTAAGGAGGCTAGTTTATTGGGCCTACGAGCAGTACTTC.

The rearrangement links TRBV28 to TRBJ1-1; D not certain. Trimming took 5 bases from V and 1 from J, leaving 11 bases between them. The CDR3 loop spans 14 amino acids. CDR1 MDHEN and CDR2 SYDVKM come from the germline V gene. The CDR3 bases are TGTGCCAGCAGTCTCCTGGGCCAGAACACTGAAGCTTTCTTT. Protein product: CASSLLGQNTEAFF. Looking up the rest from reference TRBV28 and TRBJ1-1 gives the full variable domain: DVKVTQSSRYLVKRTGEKVFLECVQDMDHENMFWYRQDPGLGLRLIYFSYDVKMKEKGDIPEGYSVSREKKERFSLILESASTNQTSMYLCASSLLGQNTEAFFGQGTRLTVV.

The rearrangement links TRBV6-5 to TRBJ1-1, with TRBD1 matching over 7 bases. Germline V gives CDR1 MNHEY, CDR2 SVGAGI. J gave up 3 bases and V 6 bases, and 7 bases lay outside the gene matches. CDR3 length: 14 residues. CDR3 coding DNA: TGTGCCAGCAGCCAAGGGGGCTGGGACACTGAAGCTTTCTTT. Its translation is CASSQGGWDTEAFF.

The gene calls are TRBV6-6 and TRBJ1-2, with no clear D. CDR3 length equals 16 residues. CDR1 is MNHNY, CDR2 SVGAGI, per germline (reference sequence). V lost 2 bases and J 6 bases, leaving 19 bases between the germline ends. The CDR3 protein is CASSYDTSGGLDGYTF. The DNA for the CDR3 is TGTGCCAGCAGTTACGATACATCCGGAGGGTTGGATGGCTACACCTTC.

The chain is built from TRBV21-1 and TRBJ2-7; TRBD2, as called in the table, went unchecked against the DNA. TRBV21-1 is a pseudogene. The CDR3 is 15 amino acids. The CDR3 reads CASSKGGLLAYEQYF. The CDR3 DNA reads TGTGCCAGCAGCAAAGGAGGGCTCCTAGCCTACGAGCAGTACTTC.

Many counts were recorded for this clone. The V gene is TRBV7-2, the J gene TRBJ1-5; tentatively, D is TRBD1 (6 bases). The V gene lost 5 bases and the J gene lost 1 base, with 15 bases spanning the gap. This CDR3 has 16 residues. Germline V gene lookup returns CDR1 SGHTA and CDR2 FQGNSA. This chain's CDR3 is CASSPRGGFSNQPQHF. The CDR3 region has the DNA TGTGCCAGCAGCCCCCGAGGGGGTTTCAGCAATCAGCCCCAGCATTTT.

This rearrangement joins TRBV5-4 to TRBJ1-3; a possible D gene is TRBD1 (6 bases). Germline V gives CDR1 SGHNT, CDR2 YYREEE (reference sequence). CDR3 length: 16 residues. V was cut by 4 bases and J by 0 bases, with 14 bases left in between. The CDR3 spells CASSRGGANSGNTIYF. CDR3 DNA sequence: TGTGCCAGCAGCCGGGGGGGGGCCAACTCTGGAAACACCATATATTTT.

Ten or more counts support this clone. The rearrangement joins TRBV7-9 to TRBJ1-5; TRBD1 might be the D (5 bases). This CDR3 comprises 14 residues. The V and J ends lost 4 bases and 2 bases respectively, with 9 bases between them. Germline CDR1 SEHNR, CDR2 FQNEAQ (reference sequence). The CDR3 DNA is TGTGCCAGCAGCTATCAGGGCCGCAATCAGCCCCAGCATTTT. Translation: CASSYQGRNQPQHF.

The V and J genes are TRBV6-4 and TRBJ1-6; D is perhaps TRBD1 (5 bases). The V gene's germline CDR1 is MRHNA and CDR2 SNTAGT. The V end was cut by 6 bases, the J end by 3 bases, with 9 bases between. The CDR3 is 14 amino acids. The CDR3 spells CASSRGGYNSPLHF. CDR3 nucleotides: TGTGCCAGCAGCCGCGGGGGCTATAATTCACCCCTCCACTTT.

The V call is TRBV6-5, the J call TRBJ2-5; perhaps TRBD1 as D (5 bases). The V gene lost 1 base and the J gene lost 5 bases, with 11 bases spanning the gap. The germline V gene has CDR1 MNHEY and CDR2 SVGAGI. This CDR3 comprises 14 residues. This CDR3 reads CASSYFYPGETQYF. The CDR3 region has the DNA TGTGCCAGCAGTTACTTTTATCCAGGGGAGACCCAGTACTTC.

This clone occurred once. The V and J genes are TRBV30 and TRBJ2-1, with 10 bases lining up with TRBD2. This CDR3 spans 15 amino acids. Germline values: CDR1 GTSNPN, CDR2 SVGIG (reference sequence). The ends lost 3 bases at V and 0 bases at J; junction bases unmatched: 2. CDR3 in DNA: TGTGCCTGGAGACTAGCGGGATCCTCCTACAATGAGCAGTTCTTC. Translated, it gives CAWRLAGSSYNEQFF.

The count of this clone is one. This chain links TRBV5-1 with TRBJ2-7, with 8 bases fitting TRBD1. V was clipped by 4 bases and J by 3 bases; unmatched bases: 6. This CDR3 has 14 amino acids. Germline CDR1 and CDR2: SGHRS and YFSETQ. The CDR3 region is CASSIGQGIYEQYF. Here the CDR3 DNA reads TGCGCCAGCAGCATAGGACAGGGAATCTACGAGCAGTACTTC.